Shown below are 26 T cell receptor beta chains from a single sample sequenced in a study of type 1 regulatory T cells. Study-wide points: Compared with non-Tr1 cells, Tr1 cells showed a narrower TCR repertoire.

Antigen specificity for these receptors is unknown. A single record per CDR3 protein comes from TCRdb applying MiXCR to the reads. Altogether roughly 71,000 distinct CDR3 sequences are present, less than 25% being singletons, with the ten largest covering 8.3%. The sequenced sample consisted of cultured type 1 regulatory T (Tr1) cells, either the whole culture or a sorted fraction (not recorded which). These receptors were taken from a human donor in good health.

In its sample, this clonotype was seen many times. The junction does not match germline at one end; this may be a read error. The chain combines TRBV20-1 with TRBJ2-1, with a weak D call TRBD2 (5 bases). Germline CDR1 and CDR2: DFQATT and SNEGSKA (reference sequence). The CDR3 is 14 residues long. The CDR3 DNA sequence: TGCAGTGCTAGAGATCAATGGAGGTACAGTGAGCAGTTCTTC. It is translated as CSARDQWRYSEQFF.

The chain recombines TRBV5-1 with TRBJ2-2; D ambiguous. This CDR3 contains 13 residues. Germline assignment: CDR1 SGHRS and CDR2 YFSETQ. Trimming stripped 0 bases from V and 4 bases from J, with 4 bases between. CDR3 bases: TGCGCCAGCAGCTTGGTTATCACCGGGGAGCTGTTTTTT. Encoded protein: CASSLVITGELFF.

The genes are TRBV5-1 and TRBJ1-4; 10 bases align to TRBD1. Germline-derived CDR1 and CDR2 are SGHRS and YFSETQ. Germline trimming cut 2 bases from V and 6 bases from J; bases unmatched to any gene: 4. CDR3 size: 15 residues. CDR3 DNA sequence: TGCGCCAGCAGCTTCGACAGGGGGCGGGATGAAAAACTGTTTTTT. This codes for CASSFDRGRDEKLFF.

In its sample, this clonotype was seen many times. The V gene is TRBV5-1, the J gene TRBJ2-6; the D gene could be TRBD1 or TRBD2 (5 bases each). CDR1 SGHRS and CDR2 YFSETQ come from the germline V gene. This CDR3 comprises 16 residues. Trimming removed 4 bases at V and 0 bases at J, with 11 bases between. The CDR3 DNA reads TGCGCCAGCAGCCCGGGGACGGGCTCTGGGGCCAACGTCCTGACTTTC. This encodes CASSPGTGSGANVLTF.

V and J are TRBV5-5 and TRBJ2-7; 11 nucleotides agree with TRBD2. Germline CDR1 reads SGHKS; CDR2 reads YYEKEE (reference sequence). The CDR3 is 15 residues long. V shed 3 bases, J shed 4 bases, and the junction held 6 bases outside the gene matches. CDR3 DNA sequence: TGTGCCAGCAGCTCCGCCGGGACTAGCGGATACGAGCAGTACTTC. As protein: CASSSAGTSGYEQYF.

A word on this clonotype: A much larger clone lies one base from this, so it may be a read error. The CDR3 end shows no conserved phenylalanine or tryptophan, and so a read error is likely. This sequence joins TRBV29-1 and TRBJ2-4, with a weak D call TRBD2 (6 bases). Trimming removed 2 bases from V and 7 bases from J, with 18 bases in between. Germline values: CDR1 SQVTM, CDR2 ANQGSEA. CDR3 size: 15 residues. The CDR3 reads CSVERGLGPGNIQYL. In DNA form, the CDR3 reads TGCAGCGTTGAAAGGGGACTGGGGCCTGGGAACATTCAGTACTTA.

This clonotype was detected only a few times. The CDR3 DNA is TGTGCCAGCAGCCCGGACAGGAGAACTTATGGCTACACCTTC. Translation: CASSPDRRTYGYTF. The chain employs TRBV5-6 and TRBJ1-2; 7 nucleotides agree with TRBD1. The germline CDR1 and CDR2 sequences are SGHDT and YYEEEE. Losses at the gene ends were 4 bases for V and 5 bases for J; bases not matched to a gene: 8. The CDR3 extends over 14 amino acids.

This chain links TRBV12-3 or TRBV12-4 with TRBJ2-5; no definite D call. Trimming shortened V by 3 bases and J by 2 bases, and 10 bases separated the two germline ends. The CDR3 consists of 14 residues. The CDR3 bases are TGTGCCAGCAGTTTTCGGGCCGGACAAGAGACCCAGTACTTC. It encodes CASSFRAGQETQYF.

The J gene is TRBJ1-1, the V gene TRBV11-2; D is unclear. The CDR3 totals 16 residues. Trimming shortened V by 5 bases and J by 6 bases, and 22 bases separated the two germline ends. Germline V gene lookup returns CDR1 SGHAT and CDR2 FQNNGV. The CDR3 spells CASSRDPSGYSAEAFF. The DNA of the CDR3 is TGTGCCAGCAGCCGAGACCCCTCGGGTTATTCCGCTGAAGCTTTCTTT.

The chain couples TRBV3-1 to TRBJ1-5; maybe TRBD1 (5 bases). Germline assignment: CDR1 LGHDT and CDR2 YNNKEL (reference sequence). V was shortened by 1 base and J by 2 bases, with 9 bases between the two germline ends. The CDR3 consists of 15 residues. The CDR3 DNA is TGTGCCAGCAGCCAAGGTGGGGGTGGCAATCAGCCCCAGCATTTT. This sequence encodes CASSQGGGGNQPQHF. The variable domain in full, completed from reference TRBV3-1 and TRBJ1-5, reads DTAVSQTPKYLVTQMGNDKSIKCEQNLGHDTMYWYKQDSKKFLKIMFSYNNKELIINETVPNRFSPKSPDKAHLNLHINSLELGDSAVYFCASSQGGGGNQPQHFGDGTRLSIL.

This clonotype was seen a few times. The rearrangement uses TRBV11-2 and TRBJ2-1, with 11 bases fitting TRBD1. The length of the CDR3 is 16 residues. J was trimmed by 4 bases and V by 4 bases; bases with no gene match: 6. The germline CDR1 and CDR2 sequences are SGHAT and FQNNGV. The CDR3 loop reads CASSWTGTGGYNEQFF. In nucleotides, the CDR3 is TGTGCCAGCAGCTGGACCGGGACAGGGGGGTACAATGAGCAGTTCTTC.

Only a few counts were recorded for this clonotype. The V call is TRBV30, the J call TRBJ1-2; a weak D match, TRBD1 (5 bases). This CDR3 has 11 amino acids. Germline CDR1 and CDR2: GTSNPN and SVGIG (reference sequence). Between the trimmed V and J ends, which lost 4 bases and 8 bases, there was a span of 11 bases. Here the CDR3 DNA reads TGTGCCTGGACCTTCGGGGGAGGCTACACCTTC. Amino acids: CAWTFGGGYTF.

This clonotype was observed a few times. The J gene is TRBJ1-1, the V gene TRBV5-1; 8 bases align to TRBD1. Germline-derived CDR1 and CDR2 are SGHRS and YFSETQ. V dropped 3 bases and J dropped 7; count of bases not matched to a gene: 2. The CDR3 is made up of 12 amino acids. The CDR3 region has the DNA TGCGCCAGCAGCTGGGGACAGGATGAAGCTTTCTTT. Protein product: CASSWGQDEAFF.

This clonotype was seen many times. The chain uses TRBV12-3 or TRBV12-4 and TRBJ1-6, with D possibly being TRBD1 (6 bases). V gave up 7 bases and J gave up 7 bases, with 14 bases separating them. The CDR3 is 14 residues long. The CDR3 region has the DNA TGTGCCAGCACTAAACAGGGATTAAATTCACCCCTCCACTTT. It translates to CASTKQGLNSPLHF.

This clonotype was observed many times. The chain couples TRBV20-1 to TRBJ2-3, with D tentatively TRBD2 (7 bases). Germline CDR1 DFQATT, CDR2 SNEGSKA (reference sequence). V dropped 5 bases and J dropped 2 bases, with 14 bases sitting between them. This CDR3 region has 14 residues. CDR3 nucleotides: TGCAGTGCTGGAGGGGGGGCCTACACAGATACGCAGTATTTT. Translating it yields CSAGGGAYTDTQYF.

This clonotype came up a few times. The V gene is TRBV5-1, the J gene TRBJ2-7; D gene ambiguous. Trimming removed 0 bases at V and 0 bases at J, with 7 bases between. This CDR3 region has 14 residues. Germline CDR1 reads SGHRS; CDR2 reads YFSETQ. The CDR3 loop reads CASSLGQYSYEQYF. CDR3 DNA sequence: TGCGCCAGCAGCTTGGGGCAGTACTCCTACGAGCAGTACTTC.

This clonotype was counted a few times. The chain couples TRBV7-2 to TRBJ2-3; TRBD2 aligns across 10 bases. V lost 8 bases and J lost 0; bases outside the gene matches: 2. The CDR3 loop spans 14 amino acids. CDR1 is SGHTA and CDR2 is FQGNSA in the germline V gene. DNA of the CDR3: TGTGCCAGCCGACTAGCGGGTAGCACAGATACGCAGTATTTT. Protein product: CASRLAGSTDTQYF. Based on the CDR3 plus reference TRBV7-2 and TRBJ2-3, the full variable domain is GAGVSQSPSNKVTEKGKDVELRCDPISGHTALYWYRQSLGQGLEFLIYFQGNSAPDKSGLPSDRFSAERTGGSVSTLTIQRTQQEDSAVYLCASRLAGSTDTQYFGPGTRLTVL.

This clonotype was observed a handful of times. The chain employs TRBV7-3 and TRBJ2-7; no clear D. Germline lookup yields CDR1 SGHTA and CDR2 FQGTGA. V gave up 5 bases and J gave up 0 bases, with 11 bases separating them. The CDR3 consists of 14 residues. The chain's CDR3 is CASSPGRNSYEQYF. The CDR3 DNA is TGTGCCAGCAGCCCTGGACGGAACTCCTACGAGCAGTACTTC.

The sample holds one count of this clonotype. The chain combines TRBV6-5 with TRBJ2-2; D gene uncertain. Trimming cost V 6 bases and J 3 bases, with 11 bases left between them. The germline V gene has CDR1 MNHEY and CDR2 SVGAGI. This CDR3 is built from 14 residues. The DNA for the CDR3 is TGTGCCAGCAGAGGACCAAGGGACACCGGGGAGCTGTTTTTT. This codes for CASRGPRDTGELFF.

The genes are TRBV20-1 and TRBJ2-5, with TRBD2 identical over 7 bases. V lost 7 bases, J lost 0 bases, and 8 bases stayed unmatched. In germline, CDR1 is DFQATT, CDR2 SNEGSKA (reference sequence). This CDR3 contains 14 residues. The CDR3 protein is CSELAGTNQETQYF. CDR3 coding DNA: TGCAGTGAATTGGCCGGGACTAACCAAGAGACCCAGTACTTC.

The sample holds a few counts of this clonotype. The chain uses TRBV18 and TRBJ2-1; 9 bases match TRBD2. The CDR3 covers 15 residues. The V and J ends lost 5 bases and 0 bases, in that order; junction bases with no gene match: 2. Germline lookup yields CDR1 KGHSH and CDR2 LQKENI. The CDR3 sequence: CASSFSGGSYNEQFF. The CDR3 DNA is TGTGCCAGCTCATTTAGCGGGGGCTCCTACAATGAGCAGTTCTTC.

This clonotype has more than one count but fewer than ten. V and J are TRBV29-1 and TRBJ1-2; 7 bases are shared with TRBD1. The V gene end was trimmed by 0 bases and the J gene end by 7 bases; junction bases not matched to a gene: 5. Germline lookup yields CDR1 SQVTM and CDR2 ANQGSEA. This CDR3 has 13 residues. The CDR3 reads CSVEEVGGGGYTF. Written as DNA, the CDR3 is TGCAGCGTTGAAGAGGTAGGGGGCGGTGGCTACACCTTC.

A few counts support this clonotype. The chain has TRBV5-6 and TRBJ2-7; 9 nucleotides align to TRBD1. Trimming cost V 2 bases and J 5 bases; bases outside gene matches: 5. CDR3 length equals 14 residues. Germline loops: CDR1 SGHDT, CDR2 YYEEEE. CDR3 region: CASSFGTGSDEQYF. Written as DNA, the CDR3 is TGTGCCAGCAGCTTTGGGACAGGGTCTGACGAGCAGTACTTC.

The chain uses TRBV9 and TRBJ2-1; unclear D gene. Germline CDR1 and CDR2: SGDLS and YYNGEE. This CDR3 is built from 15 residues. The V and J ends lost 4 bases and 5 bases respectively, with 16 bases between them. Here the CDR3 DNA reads TGTGCCAGCAGCCCCAGACCGTCCGGAAACAATGAGCAGTTCTTC. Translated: CASSPRPSGNNEQFF.

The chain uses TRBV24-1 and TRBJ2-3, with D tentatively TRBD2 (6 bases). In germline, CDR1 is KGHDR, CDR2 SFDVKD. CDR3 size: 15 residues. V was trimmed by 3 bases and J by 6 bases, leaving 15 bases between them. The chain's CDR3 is CATSDGGALSDTQYF. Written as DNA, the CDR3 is TGTGCCACCAGTGATGGCGGGGCCCTGAGTGATACGCAGTATTTT.

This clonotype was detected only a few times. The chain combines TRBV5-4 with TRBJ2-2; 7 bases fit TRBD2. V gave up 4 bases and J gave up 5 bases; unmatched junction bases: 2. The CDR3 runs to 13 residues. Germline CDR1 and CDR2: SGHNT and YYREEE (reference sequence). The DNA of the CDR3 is TGTGCCAGCAGCCCCGGGAGGACCGGGGAGCTGTTTTTT. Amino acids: CASSPGRTGELFF.